The present entry profiles one TCR beta chain with its context. V dropped 2 bases and J dropped 2; count of bases not matched to a gene: 14. This CDR3 is built from 18 residues. Germline-derived CDR1 and CDR2 are SNHLY and FYNNEI. 13 Jbeta primers and 60 Vbeta primers were used for the PCR. Clones were read by immunoSEQ multiplex PCR, and TCRdb kept only the in-frame ones, dropping some. Here the sample spans over 200,000 clones, 70% to 90% being singletons. The data belong to a study of cytomegalovirus exposure and HLA in healthy donors. This receptor was identified in a human donor in good health. V usage is TRBV2 and J usage is TRBJ2-5, with 7 bases that match TRBD1. The sequencing sample was made of PBMCs. Here the CDR3 reads CASSEILAIGTEQETQYF. The CDR3 DNA follows: TGTGCCAGCAGTGAAATATTAGCAATCGGGACAGAACAAGAGACCCAGTACTTC.